This T cell receptor beta chain comes out of a study of blood T cell repertoires in COVID-19. As for the study in general: T cells, B-cell-depleted T cells, or PBMCs provided the cDNA or gDNA that served as material.

V lost 8 bases and J lost 4; bases outside the gene matches: 2. Germline V gene data show CDR1 as MNHEY and CDR2 as SMNVEV (reference sequence). The CDR3 extends over 14 amino acids. Study processing details: Amplified reference gene primers provided the basis for estimating nucleated cell counts. The method was immunoSEQ multiplex PCR; TCRdb's version includes in-frame clones alone and lacks a portion of them. V, J and clone size derive from that table, while D and trimming were established from the DNA sequence. The data contain roughly 120,000 clones, 90% of them singletons. This chain connects TRBV27 to TRBJ2-1, with TRBD2 identical over 13 bases. Sequencing was carried out using peripheral blood. The TCR was taken from a human donor with active COVID-19. The donor label of this sample is uncertain. The CDR3 coding sequence is TGTGCCAGCGGGACTAGCGGGGATTACAATGAGCAGTTCTTC. It codes for CASGTSGDYNEQFF.